One and the same sample provided the 20 T cell receptor beta chains below, sequenced in a study of blood T cells in healthy people across ages. Through a sample-barcoded 5' primer and a J-beta primer mix, a second PCR was run for roughly 6 to 12 cycles. TCRdb re-derived calls from the 5' RACE reads in MiXCR, one entry per CDR3 protein. The repertoire holds fewer than 700,000 distinct CDR3 sequences, around 43% seen once, with around 30% in the top ten. The sample comprised blood. The receptor source for this set is an elderly man in good health.

This clonotype was detected many times. The genes are TRBV6-1 and TRBJ2-7; 7 bases match TRBD1. CDR3 size: 15 residues. The V segment lost 8 bases and the J segment 3 bases; nucleotides outside the gene matches: 13. Germline V CDR1 and CDR2: MNHNS, SASEGT. The CDR3 loop is CASPPPGQSNYEQYF. CDR3 nucleotides: TGTGCCAGCCCACCCCCGGGACAGTCTAACTACGAGCAGTACTTC.

The chain recombines TRBV7-8 with TRBJ2-1; 7 nucleotides line up with TRBD2. With V trimmed by 3 bases and J by 4 bases, 9 bases remained unmatched. The CDR3 loop spans 16 amino acids. Per the germline V gene, CDR1 is SGHVS and CDR2 is FQNEAQ. The CDR3 DNA follows: TGTGCCAGCAGCTTCGCCGGTGGCGGGGGATACAATGAGCAGTTCTTC. Amino acid sequence: CASSFAGGGGYNEQFF. The variable domain in full, with the rest retrieved from reference TRBV7-8 and TRBJ2-1, is GAGVSQSPRYKVAKRGQDVALRCDPISGHVSLFWYQQALGQGPEFLTYFQNEAQLDKSGLPSDRFFAERPEGSVSTLKIQRTQQEDSAVYLCASSFAGGGGYNEQFFGPGTRLTVL.

V usage is TRBV20-1 and J usage is TRBJ1-6; D may be TRBD1 (5 bases). The CDR3 runs 14 residues. Germline assignment: CDR1 DFQATT and CDR2 SNEGSKA (reference sequence). V was shortened by 7 bases and J by 6 bases, with 16 bases between the two germline ends. The CDR3 DNA sequence: TGCAGTGTAACCCCGGGACGACTTAATTCACCCCTCCACTTT. Its translation: CSVTPGRLNSPLHF.

J is TRBJ1-1 and V is TRBV29-1; unclear D gene. Trimming removed 3 bases from V and 0 bases from J, with 14 bases in between. The CDR3 length is 15 residues. CDR1 and CDR2 from the germline V gene are SQVTM and ANQGSEA. The CDR3 is CSVDPGRQLNTEAFF. CDR3 DNA: TGCAGCGTTGATCCTGGCAGGCAGCTGAACACTGAAGCTTTCTTT.

This clonotype has a count of ten or more. This rearrangement joins TRBV20-1 to TRBJ2-5; 7 nucleotides agree with TRBD2. Germline V lookup: CDR1 DFQATT, CDR2 SNEGSKA (reference sequence). The CDR3 contains 16 residues. Germline trimming cut 0 bases from V and 10 bases from J; bases unmatched to any gene: 17. The CDR3 region is CSARDKSLGGMGNQYF. The CDR3 DNA sequence: TGCAGTGCTAGAGATAAATCTCTGGGGGGGATGGGGAACCAGTACTTC.

The chain couples TRBV29-1 to TRBJ1-2; no firm D call. CDR1 and CDR2 from the germline V gene are SQVTM and ANQGSEA. The CDR3 length is 13 residues. V lost 1 base, J lost 4 bases, and 10 bases lay in between. CDR3 sequence reads: CSVEVGGGYGYTF. In DNA, the CDR3 is TGCAGCGTTGAAGTAGGAGGTGGCTATGGCTACACCTTC.

The chain is built from TRBV20-1 and TRBJ2-2; 8 nucleotides match TRBD2. Trimming cost V 6 bases and J 3 bases; bases outside gene matches: 9. Germline-derived CDR1 and CDR2 are DFQATT and SNEGSKA (reference sequence). CDR3 length equals 15 residues. This CDR3 reads CSALPSGGYTGELFF. The CDR3 coding sequence is TGCAGTGCCCTCCCAAGCGGGGGATACACCGGGGAGCTGTTTTTT.

The V gene is TRBV6-5, the J gene TRBJ2-5; TRBD2 is a possible D gene (6 bases). This CDR3 spans 13 amino acids. The ends were cut back, 5 bases at V and 6 bases at J, with 13 bases in the middle. Germline V gene lookup returns CDR1 MNHEY and CDR2 SVGAGI. As DNA, the CDR3 is TGTGCCAGCAGTCCCAGGAGGGTACAGACCCAGTACTTC. It codes for CASSPRRVQTQYF.

This clonotype was seen a few times. CDR3 loop: CSVPLGGSYNEQFF. CDR3 bases: TGCAGCGTGCCTTTGGGGGGCTCCTACAATGAGCAGTTCTTC. This rearrangement joins TRBV29-1 to TRBJ2-1; D possibly corresponds to TRBD2 (6 bases). This CDR3 is built from 14 residues. The ends were cut back, 6 bases at V and 0 bases at J, with 12 bases in the middle. Germline CDR1 is SQVTM and CDR2 is ANQGSEA.

This clonotype has only a few counts. The V gene is TRBV30, the J gene TRBJ1-5; 9 bases line up with TRBD1. This CDR3 is 12 amino acids long. Germline V lookup: CDR1 GTSNPN, CDR2 SVGIG (reference sequence). Unmatched junction bases numbered 3, after V lost 3 bases and J lost 9 bases. The CDR3 spells CAWSGQGMPQHF. The DNA for the CDR3 is TGTGCCTGGAGCGGACAGGGGATGCCCCAGCATTTT.

The sample holds many counts of this clonotype. The chain uses TRBV28 and TRBJ1-3, with D possibly being TRBD1 (6 bases). The CDR3 sequence is 14 residues long. The V end lost 7 bases, the J end lost 0 bases, and 10 bases lay between the germline ends. Germline values: CDR1 MDHEN, CDR2 SYDVKM. The DNA for the CDR3 is TGTGCCAGCACCCCGGACAGCTCTGGAAACACCATATATTTT. Amino acid sequence: CASTPDSSGNTIYF.

V usage is TRBV7-2 and J usage is TRBJ2-1, with 7 bases identical to TRBD1. Near its end, the DNA agrees better with TRBJ2-7, so the J call may be wrong. Germline loops: CDR1 SGHTA, CDR2 FQGNSA. The CDR3 is made up of 17 amino acids. CDR3 sequence: CASSTTGTAIVYNEQYF. The CDR3 nucleotides read TGTGCCAGCAGCACCACCGGGACAGCCATAGTCTACAATGAGCAGTACTTC.

This clonotype was counted between two and nine times. The J gene is TRBJ2-1, the V gene TRBV20-1; 8 bases are shared with TRBD2. The CDR3 runs 15 residues. V gave up 8 bases and J gave up 6 bases; unmatched junction bases: 15. Looked up from germline, CDR1 is DFQATT and CDR2 is SNEGSKA (reference sequence). The CDR3 DNA reads TGCAGTACTACGATCGTCCGGACTAGCATCAATGAGCAGTTCTTC. Its translation: CSTTIVRTSINEQFF.

The rearrangement joins TRBV7-2 to TRBJ2-6; 9 nucleotides align to TRBD2. Germline loops: CDR1 SGHTA, CDR2 FQGNSA. V dropped 1 base and J dropped 3; count of bases not matched to a gene: 7. The CDR3 totals 18 residues. CDR3 nucleotide sequence: TGTGCCAGCAGCTTAGTTCGGCTAGCGGGATATGGGGCCAACGTCCTGACTTTC. Translation gives CASSLVRLAGYGANVLTF.

This sequence joins TRBV4-3 and TRBJ2-3, with 9 bases aligning to TRBD2. The CDR3 length is 15 residues. The V gene end was trimmed by 3 bases and the J gene end by 0 bases; junction bases not matched to a gene: 1. CDR1 LGHNA and CDR2 YSLEER come from the germline V gene. The CDR3 here is CASSHSGRSTDTQYF. The CDR3 region has the DNA TGCGCCAGCAGCCATAGCGGGAGAAGCACAGATACGCAGTATTTT.

This chain uses TRBV29-1 with TRBJ1-2, with a tentative D call TRBD1 (6 bases). The germline gives CDR1 SQVTM, CDR2 ANQGSEA. The CDR3 length is 14 residues. V was pared by 3 bases and J by 12 bases, with 23 bases between. This chain's CDR3 is CSVEQGRRASGDTF. As DNA, the CDR3 is TGCAGCGTTGAGCAGGGCAGAAGAGCGTCAGGGGACACCTTC.

Only a few counts were recorded for this clonotype. J is TRBJ1-2 and V is TRBV11-1, with 7 bases identical to TRBD1. Germline trimming cut 4 bases from V and 5 bases from J; bases unmatched to any gene: 13. Germline V gene data show CDR1 as SGHAT and CDR2 as FQDESV (reference sequence). This CDR3 region has 16 residues. The CDR3 nucleotides are TGTGCCAGCAGCTCGGGACAGCCCCAACTGCAATATGGCTACACCTTC. Protein product: CASSSGQPQLQYGYTF.

The chain has TRBV7-2 and TRBJ2-3; the D call may be TRBD1 or TRBD2 (6 bases each). The germline CDR1 and CDR2 sequences are SGHTA and FQGNSA. Trimming took 3 bases from V and 3 from J, leaving 13 bases between them. The CDR3 has 15 amino acids. The CDR3: CASSFGGGLTDTQYF. The CDR3 region has the DNA TGTGCCAGCAGCTTTGGAGGGGGGCTTACAGATACGCAGTATTTT. Complete variable domain (other parts from reference TRBV7-2 and TRBJ2-3): GAGVSQSPSNKVTEKGKDVELRCDPISGHTALYWYRQSLGQGLEFLIYFQGNSAPDKSGLPSDRFSAERTGGSVSTLTIQRTQQEDSAVYLCASSFGGGLTDTQYFGPGTRLTVL.

A word on this clonotype: Mismatch with germline at one junction end may stem from a read error. The V call is TRBV4-3, the J call TRBJ1-4; 7 nucleotides agree with TRBD1. This CDR3 contains 16 residues. Germline CDR1 LGHNA, CDR2 YSLEER. The DNA for the CDR3 is TGCGCCAGCAGCCAAGATGAGGGGGCGGTTAACGAAAATCTGTTTTTT. Translating it yields CASSQDEGAVNENLFF.

The chain uses TRBV15 and TRBJ2-5, with D tentatively TRBD2 (6 bases). The germline CDR1 and CDR2 sequences are LNHNV and YYDKDF (reference sequence). V was clipped by 3 bases and J by 9 bases, with 20 bases between them. The CDR3 length is 15 residues. The CDR3 here is CATSSSMEGRKAQYF. CDR3 nucleotide sequence: TGTGCCACCAGCAGCTCGATGGAGGGGCGAAAGGCCCAGTACTTC.